These 32 T cell receptor beta chains came from one sample sequenced in a study of T cells in localized non-small cell lung cancer. Assay: immunoSEQ multiplex PCR; the TCRdb copy retains only in-frame clones and omits some. The sample records more than 20,000 clones, approximately 81% being singletons. The sequencing used PBMCs, collected before any cancer treatment. Every receptor here comes from a woman between 35 and 75 years old with stage II squamous cell lung carcinoma.

The chain carries TRBV2 and TRBJ2-7; 9 bases align to TRBD2. V was clipped by 0 bases and J by 5 bases; unmatched bases: 8. This CDR3 is built from 16 residues. Germline lookup yields CDR1 SNHLY and CDR2 FYNNEI. CDR3 coding DNA: TGTGCCAGCAGTGAAGCTGCGGGAGGGGGAATCGACGAGCAGTACTTC. The encoded protein is CASSEAAGGGIDEQYF.

The rearrangement uses TRBV9 and TRBJ2-2; 7 bases are a match to TRBD1. Germline lookup yields CDR1 SGDLS and CDR2 YYNGEE. This CDR3 contains 15 residues. The J segment lost 2 bases and the V segment lost 4 bases, leaving 5 bases of the junction unmatched. CDR3 bases: TGTGCCAGCAGCAAGGGACAGCGAAACACCGGGGAGCTGTTTTTT. Translation gives CASSKGQRNTGELFF. The full variable domain, with the rest looked up from reference TRBV9 and TRBJ2-2, is DSGVTQTPKHLITATGQRVTLRCSPRSGDLSVYWYQQSLDQGLQFLIQYYNGEERAKGNILERFSAQQFPDLHSELNLSSLELGDSALYFCASSKGQRNTGELFFGEGSRLTVL.

The sample holds one count of this clone. The rearrangement joins TRBV7-2 to TRBJ2-1; 10 bases align to TRBD1. This CDR3 has 15 amino acids. Germline V gene data show CDR1 as SGHTA and CDR2 as FQGNSA. The trim removed 5 bases at V and 6 bases at J, leaving 7 bases unmatched. The CDR3 here is CASSPGTGVFNEQFF. The CDR3 nucleotides are TGTGCCAGCAGCCCAGGGACAGGGGTGTTCAATGAGCAGTTCTTC.

The chain uses TRBV18 and TRBJ1-4; tentative D call: TRBD1 (5 bases). Germline assignment: CDR1 KGHSH and CDR2 LQKENI. V was clipped by 6 bases and J by 1 base, with 12 bases between them. This CDR3 is 15 amino acids long. CDR3 loop: CASSGPGRTNEKLFF. In DNA form, the CDR3 reads TGTGCCAGCTCTGGACCAGGGAGAACTAATGAAAAACTGTTTTTT.

The rearrangement links TRBV19 to TRBJ2-7, with a possible D match to TRBD1 (6 bases). V lost 6 bases, J lost 6 bases, and 21 bases lay in between. The CDR3 contains 15 residues. Germline V lookup: CDR1 LNHDA, CDR2 SQIVND (reference sequence). The CDR3 loop reads CASSPQGRPGGEQYF. The CDR3 DNA is TGTGCCAGTAGCCCCCAGGGGCGACCGGGCGGCGAGCAGTACTTC.

This chain joins TRBV12-5 and TRBJ2-1; D is ambiguous. The V gene's germline CDR1 is LGHNT and CDR2 FRNRAP. Trimming took 0 bases from V and 6 from J, leaving 15 bases between them. The CDR3 extends over 16 amino acids. CDR3 sequence: CASGLVMASAPNEQFF. DNA for the CDR3: TGTGCTAGTGGTTTGGTAATGGCTTCTGCCCCCAATGAGCAGTTCTTC.

V and J are TRBV4-3 and TRBJ2-7; D may be TRBD1 (5 bases). Trimming removed 4 bases at V and 6 bases at J, with 16 bases between. This CDR3 comprises 14 residues. CDR1 LGHNA and CDR2 YSLEER come from the germline V gene. The CDR3: CASSLRQIAGEQYF. CDR3 sequence (DNA): TGCGCCAGCAGCCTCCGACAGATAGCAGGCGAGCAGTACTTC.

This clone came up a few times. The chain combines TRBV5-1 with TRBJ2-1, with D possibly being TRBD1 or TRBD2 (5 bases each). V was shortened by 4 bases and J by 5 bases, with 19 bases between the two germline ends. Germline CDR1 is SGHRS and CDR2 is YFSETQ. The length of the CDR3 is 16 residues. The CDR3 region has the DNA TGCGCCAGCAGCCCGGAGCCAGGGAGAGGAAACAATGAGCAGTTCTTC. Translation: CASSPEPGRGNNEQFF.

J is TRBJ2-7 and V is TRBV4-3; TRBD2 aligns across 11 bases. The CDR3 has 15 residues. Germline V gene data show CDR1 as LGHNA and CDR2 as YSLEER. V gave up 2 bases and J gave up 9 bases; unmatched junction bases: 9. Here the CDR3 reads CASSQTLTSGRGQYF. In DNA form, the CDR3 reads TGCGCCAGCAGCCAAACCCTTACTAGCGGGAGAGGGCAGTACTTC.

This clone came up once. This rearrangement joins TRBV5-7 to TRBJ2-6; no definite D call. TRBV5-7 is an ORF; its function is uncertain. This CDR3 contains 18 residues. V was cut by 8 bases and J by 5 bases, with 26 bases left in between. Here the CDR3 DNA reads TGTGCCAGTCGGAGAATTCTTGCGTACAAAGGTCGGGCCAACGTCCTGACTTTC. It specifies CASRRILAYKGRANVLTF.

This clone has just one count. This sequence joins TRBV11-3 and TRBJ2-2; D is unclear. CDR3 length equals 13 residues. V was clipped by 0 bases and J by 6 bases, with 5 bases between them. Germline loops: CDR1 SGHNT, CDR2 YENEEA. The DNA of the CDR3 is TGTGCCAGCAGCTTAGATTATCCCGGGGAGCTGTTTTTT. Translating it yields CASSLDYPGELFF. Full variable domain (rest looked up from reference TRBV11-3 and TRBJ2-2): EAGVVQSPRYKIIEKKQPVAFWCNPISGHNTLYWYLQNLGQGPELLIRYENEEAVDDSQLPKDRFSAERLKGVDSTLKIQPAELGDSAVYLCASSLDYPGELFFGEGSRLTVL.

The CDR3 reads CASSFPGLRSNEQFF. The CDR3 DNA follows: TGTGCCAGCAGCTTTCCGGGACTACGATCTAATGAGCAGTTCTTC. This rearrangement joins TRBV7-2 to TRBJ2-1; 7 nucleotides agree with TRBD2. In germline, CDR1 is SGHTA, CDR2 FQGNSA. The CDR3 covers 15 residues. The V and J ends lost 3 bases and 7 bases, in that order; junction bases with no gene match: 9.

The chain combines TRBV14 with TRBJ2-7, with 7 bases identical to TRBD1. Trimming took 6 bases from V and 2 from J; bases not matched to a gene: 13. The CDR3 has 16 residues. Germline lookup yields CDR1 SGHDN and CDR2 FVKESK. The chain's CDR3 is CASSRRTGTVAYEQYF. As DNA, the CDR3 is TGTGCCAGCAGTCGTAGGACCGGGACAGTGGCCTACGAGCAGTACTTC.

The chain is built from TRBV11-3 and TRBJ1-3; D might be TRBD1 (6 bases). This CDR3 contains 15 residues. V was shortened by 0 bases and J by 4 bases, with 10 bases between the two germline ends. Germline CDR1 reads SGHNT; CDR2 reads YENEEA. The CDR3 loop is CASSLDGQTGNTIYF. As DNA, the CDR3 is TGTGCCAGCAGCTTAGACGGACAGACGGGAAACACCATATATTTT.

V usage is TRBV19 and J usage is TRBJ1-1, with D possibly TRBD1 on 6 matching bases. This CDR3 has 15 residues. CDR1 LNHDA and CDR2 SQIVND come from the germline V gene (reference sequence). Trimming removed 1 base at V and 3 bases at J, with 12 bases between. DNA for the CDR3: TGTGCCAGTAGTATAGGGGCAGGGGTGGACACTGAAGCTTTCTTT. This encodes CASSIGAGVDTEAFF. Full variable domain (outside the CDR3, taken from reference TRBV19 and TRBJ1-1): DGGITQSPKYLFRKEGQNVTLSCEQNLNHDAMYWYRQDPGQGLRLIYYSQIVNDFQKGDIAEGYSVSREKKESFPLTVTSAQKNPTAFYLCASSIGAGVDTEAFFGQGTRLTVV.

The chain has TRBV7-6 and TRBJ2-7, with D possibly being TRBD1 (5 bases). Germline CDR1 SGHVS, CDR2 FNYEAQ. The CDR3 loop spans 14 amino acids. Trimming removed 1 base at V and 3 bases at J, with 10 bases between. The CDR3 sequence: CASSLEQGFYEQYF. The CDR3 coding sequence is TGTGCCAGCAGCTTAGAGCAGGGTTTCTACGAGCAGTACTTC.

Written as DNA, the CDR3 is TGTGCCAGCAGTTGGACTAGCGGGAGGGCAGATACGCAGTATTTT. This encodes CASSWTSGRADTQYF. This chain uses TRBV5-4 with TRBJ2-3; TRBD2 agrees at 15 bases. Trimming took 5 bases from V and 4 from J; bases not matched to a gene: 2. The CDR3 is made up of 15 amino acids. Germline V gene lookup returns CDR1 SGHNT and CDR2 YYREEE (reference sequence). Combining the CDR3 with reference TRBV5-4 and TRBJ2-3 gives the whole variable domain ETGVTQSPTHLIKTRGQQVTLRCSSQSGHNTVSWYQQALGQGPQFIFQYYREEENGRGNFPPRFSGLQFPNYSSELNVNALELDDSALYLCASSWTSGRADTQYFGPGTRLTVL.

The V gene is TRBV27, the J gene TRBJ2-2, with D hard to call. Germline values: CDR1 MNHEY, CDR2 SMNVEV (reference sequence). This CDR3 contains 16 residues. Trimming pared 6 bases from V and 2 bases from J, leaving 16 bases between. DNA for the CDR3: TGTGCCAGCAGCCTAATCCCCCCACCAAACACCGGGGAGCTGTTTTTT. It yields the protein CASSLIPPPNTGELFF.

This clone has more than one count but fewer than ten. This sequence joins TRBV9 and TRBJ2-5; 7 bases agree with TRBD2. Germline trimming cut 4 bases from V and 2 bases from J; bases unmatched to any gene: 5. This CDR3 is built from 14 residues. The V gene's germline CDR1 is SGDLS and CDR2 YYNGEE. The chain's CDR3 is CASSPGEGQETQYF. In DNA form, the CDR3 reads TGTGCCAGCAGCCCCGGGGAGGGGCAAGAGACCCAGTACTTC.

The chain links TRBV19 to TRBJ2-7; 7 positions match TRBD2. The CDR3 has 17 amino acids. The V and J ends lost 1 base and 2 bases, in that order; junction bases with no gene match: 11. Per germline, CDR1 LNHDA and CDR2 SQIVND (reference sequence). The CDR3 sequence: CASSIAARSGDTYEQYF. CDR3 in DNA: TGTGCCAGTAGTATAGCCGCCCGGAGCGGGGATACCTACGAGCAGTACTTC.

The chain employs TRBV11-2 and TRBJ2-6; 10 bases fit TRBD1. The CDR3 runs 18 residues. Germline CDR1 and CDR2: SGHAT and FQNNGV. V was pared by 3 bases and J by 4 bases, with 9 bases of the junction left unmatched. The CDR3 loop is CASSFMGQGFAGANVLTF. The DNA of the CDR3 is TGTGCCAGCAGCTTCATGGGACAGGGGTTTGCCGGGGCCAACGTCCTGACTTTC.

The J gene is TRBJ2-3, the V gene TRBV28; D gene ambiguous. Trimming pared 6 bases from V and 6 bases from J, leaving 13 bases between. Germline CDR1 reads MDHEN; CDR2 reads SYDVKM. The CDR3 length is 13 residues. This chain's CDR3 is CASRVYRTDTQYF. The CDR3 bases are TGTGCCAGCAGAGTATACCGTACGGATACGCAGTATTTT.

The V gene is TRBV4-1, the J gene TRBJ1-5; the D is unclear. This CDR3 comprises 15 residues. From germline, CDR1 is MGHRA and CDR2 YSYEKL. V shed 2 bases and J shed 5 bases, with 13 bases lying between them. CDR3 bases: TGCGCCAGCAGCCAAACCCCGTTGGGTGATCAGCCCCAGCATTTT. Protein sequence: CASSQTPLGDQPQHF.

This chain links TRBV19 with TRBJ1-2; 11 positions match TRBD1. With V trimmed by 1 base and J by 8 bases, 3 bases remained unmatched. Germline V CDR1 and CDR2: LNHDA, SQIVND (reference sequence). The CDR3 extends over 14 amino acids. The CDR3 is CASSIGTGGAGYTF. The CDR3 DNA reads as TGTGCCAGTAGTATAGGGACAGGGGGCGCGGGCTACACCTTC.

The chain employs TRBV11-3 and TRBJ2-2; unclear D gene. This CDR3 has 12 residues. Looked up from germline, CDR1 is SGHNT and CDR2 is YENEEA. The V end lost 5 bases, the J end lost 3 bases, and 4 bases lay between the germline ends. The CDR3 region is CASSLYTGELFF. CDR3 in DNA: TGTGCCAGCAGCCTCTACACCGGGGAGCTGTTTTTT. Full variable domain (remainder filled in from reference TRBV11-3 and TRBJ2-2): EAGVVQSPRYKIIEKKQPVAFWCNPISGHNTLYWYLQNLGQGPELLIRYENEEAVDDSQLPKDRFSAERLKGVDSTLKIQPAELGDSAVYLCASSLYTGELFFGEGSRLTVL.

This chain joins TRBV21-1 and TRBJ1-2. TRBV21-1 represents a pseudogene. CDR3 size: 15 residues. The CDR3 protein is CASSKGGGRGYGYTF. In DNA form, the CDR3 reads TGTGCCAGCAGCAAAGGAGGAGGGCGCGGCTATGGCTACACCTTC.

The CDR3 nucleotides are TGTGCCAGCAGAAGGCTGACGAACCCTAACTATGGCTACACCTTC. Translation gives CASRRLTNPNYGYTF. V usage is TRBV6-1 and J usage is TRBJ1-2; D remains unclear. V dropped 6 bases and J dropped 0 bases, with 14 bases sitting between them. Germline V gene sequence: CDR1 MNHNS, CDR2 SASEGT. The CDR3 loop spans 15 amino acids.

The chain is built from TRBV19 and TRBJ1-2; 7 nucleotides agree with TRBD1. V lost 4 bases, J lost 7 bases, and 3 bases stayed unmatched. Germline CDR1 LNHDA, CDR2 SQIVND (reference sequence). The CDR3 covers 12 residues. CDR3 nucleotides: TGTGCCAGTAGTAAGGGACAGCTTGGCTACACCTTC. It translates to CASSKGQLGYTF.

The V gene is TRBV19, the J gene TRBJ1-1; 8 bases match TRBD1. CDR1 and CDR2 (germline): LNHDA, SQIVND (reference sequence). V was clipped by 7 bases and J by 3 bases; unmatched bases: 10. The CDR3 has 15 residues. CDR3 sequence: CASIAGTGAYTEAFF. In DNA form, the CDR3 reads TGTGCCAGTATCGCGGGGACAGGAGCATACACTGAAGCTTTCTTT.

This sequence joins TRBV14 and TRBJ2-2, with D possibly matching TRBD1 (6 bases). The V gene's germline CDR1 is SGHDN and CDR2 FVKESK. V was clipped by 2 bases and J by 7 bases, with 23 bases between them. The CDR3 has 18 amino acids. In DNA form, the CDR3 reads TGTGCCAGCAGCCAATTCGGGTCCTGGCAGGGGTCGAACGGGGAGCTGTTTTTT. It translates to CASSQFGSWQGSNGELFF.

V is TRBV9 and J is TRBJ2-7; weak D call: TRBD2 (5 bases). In germline, CDR1 is SGDLS, CDR2 YYNGEE. There are 15 residues in the CDR3. V was shortened by 4 bases and J by 3 bases, with 17 bases between the two germline ends. The CDR3 sequence: CASSPQLGSLYEQYF. The CDR3 DNA reads as TGTGCCAGCAGCCCTCAGTTGGGGAGTCTCTACGAGCAGTACTTC. The whole variable domain, remainder taken from reference TRBV9 and TRBJ2-7, is DSGVTQTPKHLITATGQRVTLRCSPRSGDLSVYWYQQSLDQGLQFLIQYYNGEERAKGNILERFSAQQFPDLHSELNLSSLELGDSALYFCASSPQLGSLYEQYFGPGTRLTVT.

V and J are TRBV28 and TRBJ1-2, with TRBD1 as a possible D gene (5 bases). Per the germline V gene, CDR1 is MDHEN and CDR2 is SYDVKM. V was cut by 5 bases and J by 5 bases, with 18 bases left in between. The CDR3 totals 15 residues. The CDR3 region is CASSPPTDRPYGYTF. The CDR3 nucleotides read TGTGCCAGCAGTCCACCTACTGACAGACCTTATGGCTACACCTTC.